Listed below are T cell receptor beta chains from one sample, sequenced in a study of blood T cells in healthy people across ages. TCRdb itself ran the 5' RACE reads through MiXCR, one entry per CDR3 protein. Of 1.5 million to 2 million distinct CDR3 sequences detected, about 49% appear once; the ten largest clones hold more than 2%. Sequenced sample: blood. Receptor source: a woman aged 40 to 50 in good health. The CDR3 runs from the conserved cysteine through the conserved F or W. The order of the fields is clone size, V gene, J gene, D gene, CDR3 DNA, CDR3 protein. D genes are given only for firm matches. Clone size is stated in some rows and not others, as once, few, many or a class when expanded.

size: NA
V: TRBV7-2
J: TRBJ2-7
D: NA
DNA: TGTGCCAGCAGCCCCCGATCCAGGGGATCGGGTTACAATGAGCAGTACTTC
CDR3: CASSPRSRGSGYNEQYF

size: NA
V: TRBV4-3
J: TRBJ2-5
D: NA
DNA: TGCGCCAGCAGCCAAGATACCCCACCCGGGACCCAGTACTTC
CDR3: CASSQDTPPGTQYF

size: NA
V: TRBV7-3
J: TRBJ2-5
D: NA
DNA: TGTGCCAGCAGCTTAGGGACGGGGGCTTCCCAAGAGACCCAGTACTTC
CDR3: CASSLGTGASQETQYF

size: once
V: TRBV7-9
J: TRBJ1-6
D: NA
DNA: TGTGCCAGCAGCGAGGACACACGTAATTCACCCCTCCACTTT
CDR3: CASSEDTRNSPLHF

size: NA
V: TRBV5-6
J: TRBJ2-7
D: NA
DNA: TGTGCCAGCAGCGTGGAGGGGACTCTCTACGAGCAGTACTTC
CDR3: CASSVEGTLYEQYF

size: few
V: TRBV6-2/TRBV6-3
J: TRBJ1-2
D: NA
DNA: TGTGCCAGCAGTTACGCTCCAGCTAACTATGGCTACACCTTC
CDR3: CASSYAPANYGYTF

size: NA
V: TRBV7-2
J: TRBJ2-1
D: TRBD1
DNA: TGTGCCAGCAGCCCTACAGCCGGACAGGGGAATGAGCAGTTCTTC
CDR3: CASSPTAGQGNEQFF

size: NA
V: TRBV7-6
J: TRBJ1-4
D: TRBD1
DNA: TGTGCCAGCAGCTCAAAGCGGGGACAGCCGAATGAAAAACTGTTTTTT
CDR3: CASSSKRGQPNEKLFF

size: NA
V: TRBV18
J: TRBJ1-5
D: TRBD1
DNA: TGTGCCAGCTCAAGGGACAGGGAGGTTAATCAGCCCCAGCATTTT
CDR3: CASSRDREVNQPQHF

size: few
V: TRBV6-2/TRBV6-3
J: TRBJ2-1
D: TRBD2
DNA: TGTGCCAGCAGCTGGCCTAGCAGCGGGGGGCGTTACAATGAGCAGTTCTTC
CDR3: CASSWPSSGGRYNEQFF

size: NA
V: TRBV12-3/TRBV12-4
J: TRBJ2-4
D: TRBD1
DNA: TGTGCCAGCAGTTCGGGGACAGGGGTTGCCTACATTCAGTACTTC
CDR3: CASSSGTGVAYIQYF

size: NA
V: TRBV12-3/TRBV12-4
J: TRBJ1-1
D: TRBD1
DNA: TGTGCCAGCAGTCCGACAGGGATTGAAGAAGCTTTCTTT
CDR3: CASSPTGIEEAFF

size: NA
V: TRBV20-1
J: TRBJ1-5
D: NA
DNA: TGCAGTGCTAAAGGACAGCGCTACAATCAGCCCCAGCATTTT
CDR3: CSAKGQRYNQPQHF

size: few
V: TRBV7-2
J: TRBJ2-1
D: TRBD2
DNA: TGTGCCAGCACCCCGGGGGGGGCCTACCTAAATGAGCAGTTCTTC
CDR3: CASTPGGAYLNEQFF

size: NA
V: TRBV5-6
J: TRBJ1-4
D: NA
DNA: TGTGCCAGCAGCTTCGGGCCCAGAATCGAAAAACTGTTTTTT
CDR3: CASSFGPRIEKLFF

size: NA
V: TRBV5-6
J: TRBJ1-4
D: NA
DNA: TGTGCCAGCAGCCTTGGGGACGCACTTGAAAAACTGTTTTTT
CDR3: CASSLGDALEKLFF

size: NA
V: TRBV14
J: TRBJ2-5
D: TRBD2
DNA: TGTGCCAGCAGCCAAGATCTGGCGGGGGGCGTACAAGAGACCCAGTACTTC
CDR3: CASSQDLAGGVQETQYF

size: NA
V: TRBV7-9
J: TRBJ1-1
D: NA
DNA: TGTGCCAGCAGCTTAGTTGGGCAGAACGAAGCTTTCTTT
CDR3: CASSLVGQNEAFF

size: NA
V: TRBV20-1
J: TRBJ2-7
D: NA
DNA: TGCAGTGCTAGAGAGGGACAACACTACGAGCAGTACTTC
CDR3: CSAREGQHYEQYF

size: NA
V: TRBV13
J: TRBJ2-3
D: TRBD2
DNA: TGTGCCAGCAGCCCAGGGACGGGACTAGCGGGGGGTTACCCCACAGATACGCAGTATTTT
CDR3: CASSPGTGLAGGYPTDTQYF

size: few
V: TRBV20-1
J: TRBJ1-2
D: NA
DNA: TGCAGTGCTAGAGATCCCGGCACTTGGGACTATGGCTACACCTTC
CDR3: CSARDPGTWDYGYTF

size: NA
V: TRBV10-2
J: TRBJ2-5
D: NA
DNA: TGCGCCAGCAGTGAGGGGAGACTAGTTCAAGAGACCCAGTACTTC
CDR3: CASSEGRLVQETQYF

size: NA
V: TRBV20-1
J: TRBJ2-7
D: NA
DNA: TGCAGTGCTAGAGCTGGTAAAGGGGGTTACTACGAGCAGTACTTC
CDR3: CSARAGKGGYYEQYF

size: NA
V: TRBV5-5
J: TRBJ1-2
D: TRBD1
DNA: TGTGCCAGCAGCCCCCGGACAGGGACGATCCTCTATGGCTACACCTTC
CDR3: CASSPRTGTILYGYTF

size: few
V: TRBV21-1
J: TRBJ2-1
D: NA
DNA: TGTGCCAGCAGCCGGCGGACAGAGCAGTTCTTC
CDR3: CASSRRTEQFF

size: few
V: TRBV6-5
J: TRBJ1-2
D: NA
DNA: TGTGCCAGCAGACGTGATCCGACAGACTATGGCTACACCTTC
CDR3: CASRRDPTDYGYTF